This T cell receptor beta chain was captured in a study of CD8 T cells in ankylosing spondylitis. Researchers built TCR beta libraries using quantitative 5'-RACE with molecular barcodes. TCRdb fed the 5' RACE reads into MiXCR, producing one record per CDR3 protein. Of around 230,000 distinct CDR3 sequences in the sample, around 9.1% are singletons; the top ten hold under 7.5%. This clonotype was counted at least ten times. The CDR3 consists of 14 residues. V gave up 5 bases and J gave up 5 bases, with 16 bases separating them. CDR1 is MNHNS and CDR2 is SASEGT in the germline V gene. The rearrangement uses TRBV6-1 and TRBJ2-7; D is possibly TRBD1 (6 bases). This receptor was obtained from a male donor with ankylosing spondylitis or in good health (not recorded which). What was sequenced was blood, either unsorted or a sorted T cell fraction (not recorded which). The CDR3 loop reads CASSTTGIGDEQYF. The CDR3 DNA reads as TGTGCCAGCAGTACAACAGGGATAGGCGACGAGCAGTACTTC.